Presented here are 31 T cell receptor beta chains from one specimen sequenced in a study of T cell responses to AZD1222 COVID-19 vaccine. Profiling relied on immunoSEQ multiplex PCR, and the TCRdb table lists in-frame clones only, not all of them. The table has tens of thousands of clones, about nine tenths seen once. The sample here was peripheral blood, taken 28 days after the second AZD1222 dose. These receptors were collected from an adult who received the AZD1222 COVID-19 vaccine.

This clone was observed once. The CDR3 here is CASSLRAGGGYGYTF. In nucleotides, the CDR3 is TGTGCCAGCAGTTTACGGGCTGGGGGGGGGTATGGCTACACCTTC. V and J are TRBV27 and TRBJ1-2; the D gene is possibly TRBD1 (5 bases). Trimming took off 2 bases at V and 5 bases at J, with 15 bases between the two ends. The CDR3 spans 15 residues. The germline V gene encodes CDR1 MNHEY and CDR2 SMNVEV (reference sequence).

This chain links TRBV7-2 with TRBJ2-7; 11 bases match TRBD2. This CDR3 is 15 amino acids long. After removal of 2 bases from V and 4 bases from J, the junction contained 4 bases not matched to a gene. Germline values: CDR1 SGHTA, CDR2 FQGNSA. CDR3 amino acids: CASSLSLAGEYEQYF. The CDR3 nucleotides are TGTGCCAGCAGCTTATCACTAGCGGGGGAGTACGAGCAGTACTTC.

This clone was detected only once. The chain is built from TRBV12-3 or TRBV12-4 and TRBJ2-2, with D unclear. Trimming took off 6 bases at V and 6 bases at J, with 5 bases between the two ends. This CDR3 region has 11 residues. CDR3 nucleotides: TGTGCCAGCAGGTCCGCCGGGGAGCTGTTTTTT. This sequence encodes CASRSAGELFF.

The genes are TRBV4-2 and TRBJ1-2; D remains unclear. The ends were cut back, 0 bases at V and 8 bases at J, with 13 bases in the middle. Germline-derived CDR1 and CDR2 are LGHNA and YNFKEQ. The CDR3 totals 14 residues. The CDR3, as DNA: TGTGCCAGCAGCCAAGATAAGGAGATTATGGGCTACACCTTC. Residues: CASSQDKEIMGYTF.

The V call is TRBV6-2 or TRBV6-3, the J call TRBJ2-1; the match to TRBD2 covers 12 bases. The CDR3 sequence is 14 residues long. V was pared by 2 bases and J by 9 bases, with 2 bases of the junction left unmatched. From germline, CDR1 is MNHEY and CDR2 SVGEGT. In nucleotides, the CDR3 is TGTGCCAGCAGTTACCTAGCGGGGGGGAGTGAGCAGTTCTTC. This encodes CASSYLAGGSEQFF.

CDR3 sequence: CASSYKGDGNTIYF. CDR3 in DNA: TGTGCCAGCAGTTACAAGGGTGATGGAAACACCATATATTTT. The chain links TRBV6-5 to TRBJ1-3; unclear D gene. Germline-derived CDR1 and CDR2 are MNHEY and SVGAGI. V lost 2 bases and J lost 3, with 8 bases in between. CDR3 size: 14 residues.

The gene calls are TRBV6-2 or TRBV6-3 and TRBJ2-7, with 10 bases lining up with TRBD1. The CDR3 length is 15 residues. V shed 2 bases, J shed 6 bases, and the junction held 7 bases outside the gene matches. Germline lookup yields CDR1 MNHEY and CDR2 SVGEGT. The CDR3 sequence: CASSYLDRGRIEQYF. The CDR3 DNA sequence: TGTGCCAGCAGTTACCTCGACAGGGGGCGCATCGAGCAGTACTTC.

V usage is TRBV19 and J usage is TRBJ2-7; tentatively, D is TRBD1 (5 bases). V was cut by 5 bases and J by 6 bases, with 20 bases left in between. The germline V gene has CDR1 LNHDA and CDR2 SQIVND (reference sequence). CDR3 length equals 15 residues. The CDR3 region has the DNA TGTGCCAGTAGTCTGCGAAATATTCAGGGAAGCGAGCAGTACTTC. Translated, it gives CASSLRNIQGSEQYF. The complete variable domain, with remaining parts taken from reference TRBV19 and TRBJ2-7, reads DGGITQSPKYLFRKEGQNVTLSCEQNLNHDAMYWYRQDPGQGLRLIYYSQIVNDFQKGDIAEGYSVSREKKESFPLTVTSAQKNPTAFYLCASSLRNIQGSEQYFGPGTRLTVT.

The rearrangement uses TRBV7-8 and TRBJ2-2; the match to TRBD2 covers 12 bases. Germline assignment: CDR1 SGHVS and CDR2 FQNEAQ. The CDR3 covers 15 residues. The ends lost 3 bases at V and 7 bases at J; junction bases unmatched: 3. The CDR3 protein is CASSLASGGVGELFF. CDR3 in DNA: TGTGCCAGCAGCTTGGCTAGCGGGGGGGTCGGGGAGCTGTTTTTT.

CDR3 region: CASSVGTGGYVEQFF. The CDR3 DNA follows: TGTGCCAGCAGCGTCGGGACAGGAGGGTATGTTGAGCAGTTCTTC. The J gene is TRBJ2-1, the V gene TRBV9, with 8 nucleotides matching TRBD1. This CDR3 comprises 15 residues. The germline CDR1 and CDR2 sequences are SGDLS and YYNGEE. Unmatched junction bases numbered 10, after V lost 2 bases and J lost 9 bases. The full variable domain, in which reference TRBV9 and TRBJ2-1 provide the parts outside the CDR3, is DSGVTQTPKHLITATGQRVTLRCSPRSGDLSVYWYQQSLDQGLQFLIQYYNGEERAKGNILERFSAQQFPDLHSELNLSSLELGDSALYFCASSVGTGGYVEQFFGPGTRLTVL.

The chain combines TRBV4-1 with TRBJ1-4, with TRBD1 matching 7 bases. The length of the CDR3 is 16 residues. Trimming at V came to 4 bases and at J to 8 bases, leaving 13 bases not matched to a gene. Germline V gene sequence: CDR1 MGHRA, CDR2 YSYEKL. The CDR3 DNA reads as TGCGCCAGCAGCCCTCAGGCGCTACAGGGGAGAGAAAAACTGTTTTTT. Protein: CASSPQALQGREKLFF.

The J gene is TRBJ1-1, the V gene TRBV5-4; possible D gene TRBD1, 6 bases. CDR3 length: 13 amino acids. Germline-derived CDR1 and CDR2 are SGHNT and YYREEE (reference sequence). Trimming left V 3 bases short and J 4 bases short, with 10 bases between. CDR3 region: CASSSQTGTEAFF. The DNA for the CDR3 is TGTGCCAGCAGCTCCCAGACAGGCACTGAAGCTTTCTTT.

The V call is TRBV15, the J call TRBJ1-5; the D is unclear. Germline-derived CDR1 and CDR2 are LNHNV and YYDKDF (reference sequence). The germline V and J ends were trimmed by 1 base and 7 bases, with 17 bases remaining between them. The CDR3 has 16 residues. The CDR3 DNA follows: TGTGCCACCAGCAGAGGAACCGGGTTGAAGGAACAGCCCCAGCATTTT. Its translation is CATSRGTGLKEQPQHF.

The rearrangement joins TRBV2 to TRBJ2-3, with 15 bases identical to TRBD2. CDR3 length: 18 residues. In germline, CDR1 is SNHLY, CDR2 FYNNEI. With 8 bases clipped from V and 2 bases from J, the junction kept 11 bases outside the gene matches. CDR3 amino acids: CASVGLAGGQTSTDTQYF. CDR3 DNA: TGTGCCAGCGTGGGACTAGCGGGGGGCCAAACCTCCACAGATACGCAGTATTTT.

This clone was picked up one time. CDR3 in DNA: TGTGCCAGCAGCCAAGATGAGAAAGGAGATACGCAGTATTTT. Its translation is CASSQDEKGDTQYF. The gene calls are TRBV4-2 and TRBJ2-3; the D is unclear. This CDR3 comprises 14 residues. CDR1 and CDR2 (germline): LGHNA, YNFKEQ. V was cut by 0 bases and J by 5 bases, with 9 bases left in between.

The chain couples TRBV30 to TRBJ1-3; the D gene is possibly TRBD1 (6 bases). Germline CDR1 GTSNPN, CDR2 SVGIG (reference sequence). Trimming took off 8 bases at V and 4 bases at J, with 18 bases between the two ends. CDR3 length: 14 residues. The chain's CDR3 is CARTGGGRGNTIYF. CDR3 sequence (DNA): TGTGCCCGGACGGGCGGGGGGCGCGGAAACACCATATATTTT.

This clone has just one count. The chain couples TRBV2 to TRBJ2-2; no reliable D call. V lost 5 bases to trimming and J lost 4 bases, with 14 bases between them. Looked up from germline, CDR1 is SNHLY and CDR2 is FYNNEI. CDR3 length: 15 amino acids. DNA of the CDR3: TGTGCCAGCAGTCTTGCTTTTGGACCCACCGGGGAGCTGTTTTTT. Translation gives CASSLAFGPTGELFF.

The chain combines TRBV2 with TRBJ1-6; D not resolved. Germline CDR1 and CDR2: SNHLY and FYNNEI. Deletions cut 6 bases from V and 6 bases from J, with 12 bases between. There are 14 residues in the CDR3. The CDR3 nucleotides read TGTGCCAGCAGGGGTCTGTCCCTTAATTCACCCCTCCACTTT. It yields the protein CASRGLSLNSPLHF.

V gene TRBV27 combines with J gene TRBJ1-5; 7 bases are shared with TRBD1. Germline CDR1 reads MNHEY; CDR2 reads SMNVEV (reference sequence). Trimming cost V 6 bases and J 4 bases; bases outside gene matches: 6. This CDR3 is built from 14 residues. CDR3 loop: CASRIQGSNQPQHF. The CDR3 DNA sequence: TGTGCCAGCAGGATACAGGGGTCGAATCAGCCCCAGCATTTT.

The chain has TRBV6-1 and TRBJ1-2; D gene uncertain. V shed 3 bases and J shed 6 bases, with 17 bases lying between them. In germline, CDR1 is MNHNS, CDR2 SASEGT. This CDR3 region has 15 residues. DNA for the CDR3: TGTGCCAGCAGTGACCGGGCCAGGTTTTTCAATGGCTACACCTTC. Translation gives CASSDRARFFNGYTF.

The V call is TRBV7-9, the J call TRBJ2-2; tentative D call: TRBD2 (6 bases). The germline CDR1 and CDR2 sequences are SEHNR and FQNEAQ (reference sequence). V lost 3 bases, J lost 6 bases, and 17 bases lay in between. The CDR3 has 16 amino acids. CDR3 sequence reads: CASSFTSSGGSGELFF. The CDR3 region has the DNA TGTGCCAGCAGCTTTACGAGTTCCGGAGGGTCCGGGGAGCTGTTTTTT.

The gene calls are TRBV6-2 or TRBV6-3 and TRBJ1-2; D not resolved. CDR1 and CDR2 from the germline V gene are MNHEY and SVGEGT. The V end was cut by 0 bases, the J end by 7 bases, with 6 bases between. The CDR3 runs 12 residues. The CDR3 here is CASSYSKGGYTF. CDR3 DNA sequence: TGTGCCAGCAGTTACTCGAAGGGTGGCTACACCTTC.

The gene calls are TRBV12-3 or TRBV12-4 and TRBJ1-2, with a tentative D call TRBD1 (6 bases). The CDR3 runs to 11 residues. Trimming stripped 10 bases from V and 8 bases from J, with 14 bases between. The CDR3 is CATTGSWGYTF. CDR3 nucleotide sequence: TGTGCCACCACAGGGTCGTGGGGCTACACCTTC.

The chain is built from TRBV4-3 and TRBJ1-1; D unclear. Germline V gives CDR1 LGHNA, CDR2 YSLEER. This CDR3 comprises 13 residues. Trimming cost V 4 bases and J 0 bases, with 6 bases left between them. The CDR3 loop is CASSLSVNTEAFF. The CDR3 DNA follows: TGCGCCAGCAGCCTCAGCGTGAACACTGAAGCTTTCTTT.

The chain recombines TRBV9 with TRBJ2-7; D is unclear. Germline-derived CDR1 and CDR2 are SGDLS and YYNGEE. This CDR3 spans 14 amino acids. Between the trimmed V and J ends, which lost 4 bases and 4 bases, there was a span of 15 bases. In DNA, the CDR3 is TGTGCCAGCAGCCCCCGCCCCGGGCCATACGAGCAGTACTTC. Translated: CASSPRPGPYEQYF.

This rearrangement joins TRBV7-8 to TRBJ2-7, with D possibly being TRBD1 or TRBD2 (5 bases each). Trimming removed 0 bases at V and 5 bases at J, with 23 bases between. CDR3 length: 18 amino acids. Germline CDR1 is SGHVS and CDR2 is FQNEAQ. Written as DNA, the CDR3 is TGTGCCAGCAGCTTAGCTTCTGCGGGCTTGGGGCCCACCGACGAGCAGTACTTC. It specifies CASSLASAGLGPTDEQYF.

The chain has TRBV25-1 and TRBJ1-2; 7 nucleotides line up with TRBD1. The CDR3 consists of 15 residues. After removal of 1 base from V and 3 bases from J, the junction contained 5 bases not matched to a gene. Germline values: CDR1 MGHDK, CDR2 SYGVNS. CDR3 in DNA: TGTGCCAGCAGTGAATTTAAAGGGGGCGACTATGGCTACACCTTC. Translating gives CASSEFKGGDYGYTF.

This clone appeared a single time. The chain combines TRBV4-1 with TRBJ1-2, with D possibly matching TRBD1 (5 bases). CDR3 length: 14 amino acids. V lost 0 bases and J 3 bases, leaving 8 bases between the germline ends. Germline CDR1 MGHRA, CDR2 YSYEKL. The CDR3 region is CASSQDPRDYGYTF. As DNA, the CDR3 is TGCGCCAGCAGCCAAGATCCCAGGGACTATGGCTACACCTTC.

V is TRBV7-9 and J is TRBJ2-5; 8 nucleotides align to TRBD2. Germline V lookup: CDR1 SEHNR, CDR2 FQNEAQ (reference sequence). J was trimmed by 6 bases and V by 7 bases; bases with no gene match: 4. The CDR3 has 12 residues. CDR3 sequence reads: CASTPGGQTQYF. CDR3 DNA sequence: TGTGCCAGCACCCCGGGGGGGCAGACCCAGTACTTC.

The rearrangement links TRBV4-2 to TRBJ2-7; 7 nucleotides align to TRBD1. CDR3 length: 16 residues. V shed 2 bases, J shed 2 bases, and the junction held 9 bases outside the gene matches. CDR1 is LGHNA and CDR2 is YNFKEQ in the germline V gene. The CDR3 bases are TGTGCCAGCAGCCAACCCACTAGGGGGCCCACCTACGAGCAGTACTTC. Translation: CASSQPTRGPTYEQYF.

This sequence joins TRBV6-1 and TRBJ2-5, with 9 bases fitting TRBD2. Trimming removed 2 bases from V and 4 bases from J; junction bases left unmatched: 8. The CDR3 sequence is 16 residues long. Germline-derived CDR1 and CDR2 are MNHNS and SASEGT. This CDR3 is CASSELLAGWGETQYF. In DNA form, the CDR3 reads TGTGCCAGCAGTGAATTGCTAGCGGGGTGGGGAGAGACCCAGTACTTC.